This TCR beta chain was recorded in a study of T-cell reconstitution after alpha-beta-depleted transplantation in children. The TCRbeta library incorporated unique molecular identifiers. TCRdb reprocessed the PCR reads via MiXCR and lists one record per CDR3 protein. The table lists under 300,000 distinct CDR3 sequences, approximately 9.9% of them singletons. This material consisted of PBMCs from the stem cell graft donor, taken from the stem cell graft. The clonotype originates from a human donor who donated a stem cell graft to a child with SCID.

In nucleotides, the CDR3 is TGTGCCACCTGCCGCGGACTAGCGGGGGGCAGCACAGATACGCAGTATTTT. This translates into CATCRGLAGGSTDTQYF. The chain has TRBV3-1 and TRBJ2-3; 14 bases line up with TRBD2. This CDR3 region has 17 residues. CDR1 is LGHDT and CDR2 is YNNKEL in the germline V gene (reference sequence). Unmatched junction bases numbered 9, after V lost 10 bases and J lost 0 bases.